This entry describes one T cell receptor beta chain. Primers for the PCR totalled 60 Vbeta and 13 Jbeta. Only in-frame clones appear in the TCRdb table, and some are missing; sequencing was by immunoSEQ multiplex PCR. The repertoire holds 60,000 to 100,000 clones, with under 80% as singletons. The sample is drawn from a study of cytomegalovirus exposure and HLA in healthy donors. CDR1 is MGHDK, CDR2 SYGVNS, per germline. CDR3 length: 15 amino acids. Trimming pared 2 bases from V and 1 base from J, leaving 11 bases between. The TCR originated in a man aged 35-49 years in good health and CMV-seronegative. The rearrangement joins TRBV25-1 to TRBJ1-1; D not resolved. What was sequenced was PBMCs. The chain's CDR3 is CASSENELRNTEAFF. The CDR3 DNA reads TGTGCCAGCAGTGAAAACGAATTGAGGAACACTGAAGCTTTCTTT. Using reference TRBV25-1 and TRBJ1-1 for the parts outside the CDR3, the full variable domain is EADIYQTPRYLVIGTGKKITLECSQTMGHDKMYWYQQDPGMELHLIHYSYGVNSTEKGDLSSESTVSRIRTEHFPLTLESARPSHTSQYLCASSENELRNTEAFFGQGTRLTVV.